A selection of T cell receptor beta chains follows, all from one sample in a study of identical twins. TCRdb re-derived calls from the 5' RACE reads in MiXCR, one entry per CDR3 protein. The data contain approximately 500,000 distinct CDR3 sequences, approximately 24% of them singletons. A further study also used this sample, focusing on T cells expressing NK-cell markers.

The sample taken for sequencing was CD4+ T cells sorted from blood. These receptors all stem from a young woman in good health. Each CDR3 is given with its conserved first and last residue. D genes are given only for firm matches. Part of the rows lack a size; the others show once, few, many or a class for expanded clones.

>.|many|TRBJ2-2|TRBV20-1
TGCAGTGCTAGCGCACAGACGAACACCGGGGAGCTGTTTTTT
CSASAQTNTGELFF
>TRBD2|few|TRBJ2-7|TRBV20-1
TGCAGTGCTAGAGCTCTAGCGGGACACGAGCAGTACTTC
CSARALAGHEQYF
>TRBD1|.|TRBJ2-7|TRBV7-2
TGCGCCAGCAGCTTAGTGGGACAGAGGTTCGAGCAGTACTTC
CASSLVGQRFEQYF
>.|few|TRBJ1-1|TRBV30
TGTGCCTGGGGGGAGGTAGGGGTCACTGAAGCTTTCTTT
CAWGEVGVTEAFF
>TRBD2|.|TRBJ2-5|TRBV12-3/TRBV12-4
TGTGCCAGCAGCCCGGGACTAGCGGAACAAGAGACCCAGTACTTC
CASSPGLAEQETQYF
>.|.|TRBJ1-2|TRBV21-1
TGTGCCAGCAGCAAGACGGACAGACGAAACCGGACCTATGGCTACACCTTC
CASSKTDRRNRTYGYTF
>.|.|TRBJ2-3|TRBV11-2
TGTGCCAGCAGCTTAGATCCCTCGCAAGGGCCAAGAGGTATTCGTACGCAGTATTTT
CASSLDPSQGPRGIRTQYF
>TRBD2|.|TRBJ2-1|TRBV4-1
TGCGCCAGCAGCCCCACCCTGGGACTAGCGGGACGTGAGCAGTTCTTC
CASSPTLGLAGREQFF
>.|.|TRBJ2-7|TRBV7-9
TGTGCCAGCAGCTTTAGCCATAGGGAGCCCTACGAGCAGTACTTC
CASSFSHREPYEQYF
>.|.|TRBJ2-1|TRBV20-1
TGCAGTGCTAGAGATCGGGGCAGGAGCTACAATGAGCAGTTCTTC
CSARDRGRSYNEQFF
>TRBD2|few|TRBJ2-1|TRBV20-1
TGCAGTGCTAGTTCACTAGCGGGGTCCGGTGAGCAGTTCTTC
CSASSLAGSGEQFF
>.|.|TRBJ2-1|TRBV12-5
TGTGCTAGTGGGTCCGACAGGGAGCAGTTCTTC
CASGSDREQFF
>TRBD1|.|TRBJ1-6|TRBV5-1
TGCGCCAGCAGCTCGACCCCGGACAGGGGTGCTTCACCCCTCCACTTT
CASSSTPDRGASPLHF
>.|.|TRBJ2-7|TRBV20-1
TGCAGTGACCCTTTGGGGCGGTACGAGCAGTACTTC
CSDPLGRYEQYF
>.|.|TRBJ1-2|TRBV29-1
TGCAGCGTTGAAACCGGGACGGGTCTGGGCTACACCTTC
CSVETGTGLGYTF
>.|few|TRBJ2-7|TRBV6-2/TRBV6-3
TGTGCCAGCAGTTACTCGGCCTCAAGGATGAGCGAGCAGTACTTC
CASSYSASRMSEQYF
>.|.|TRBJ2-5|TRBV27
TGTGCCAGCAGTTTATTGGTTTTTTCTCAAGAGACCCAGTACTTC
CASSLLVFSQETQYF
>.|.|TRBJ2-1|TRBV18
TGTGCCAGCTCACCCGGACAGTCCGATGAGCAGTTCTTC
CASSPGQSDEQFF
>.|.|TRBJ2-7|TRBV20-1
TGCAGTGCTAGCGGGCATATGTCCTACGAGCAGTACTTC
CSASGHMSYEQYF
>TRBD2|.|TRBJ2-3|TRBV20-1
TGCAGTGCTAGGGCTTGGGAGGGACCGCAGTATTTT
CSARAWEGPQYF
>TRBD2|few|TRBJ2-1|TRBV7-9
TGTGCCAGCAGCCGACCCGGGACTAGCGGGATGGAGCAGTTCTTC
CASSRPGTSGMEQFF
>.|.|TRBJ2-1|TRBV20-1
TGCAGTGCCTCCTGGACGGGAGATGAGCAGTTCTTC
CSASWTGDEQFF
>.|few|TRBJ1-2|TRBV12-3/TRBV12-4
TGTGCCAGCAGACACGTCTTGGCTCATAACTATGGCTACACCTTC
CASRHVLAHNYGYTF
>TRBD1|few|TRBJ1-1|TRBV12-3/TRBV12-4
TGTGCCAGCAGGACAGGGCGGACTGAAGCTTTCTTT
CASRTGRTEAFF
>TRBD2|.|TRBJ2-1|TRBV6-5
TGTGCCAGCAGTTACACTAGCGGGGCCGTAAATGAGCAGTTCTTC
CASSYTSGAVNEQFF
>.|.|TRBJ2-2|TRBV20-1
TGCAGTGCTAGAGTGGAAAACAGACCGAACACCGGGGAGCTGTTTTTT
CSARVENRPNTGELFF
>.|.|TRBJ1-5|TRBV20-1
TGCAGTGCTATGATGGGGCCGATCAATCAGCCCCAGCATTTT
CSAMMGPINQPQHF
>.|few|TRBJ2-1|TRBV10-3
TGTGCCATCAAGGACTACAATGAGCAGTTCTTC
CAIKDYNEQFF
>TRBD2|.|TRBJ2-5|TRBV20-1
TGCACCGCTAGCGGGAGCGGGGAGACCCAGTACTTC
CTASGSGETQYF
>.|.|TRBJ1-6|TRBV21-1
TGTGCCAGCAGCCCGCTGGTCGCATGGTTCTCACCCCTCCACTTT
CASSPLVAWFSPLHF
>.|few|TRBJ2-2|TRBV20-1
TGCAGTGCTAGAGATTCCCGTCGAGGGACGGCGAACACCGGGGAGCTGTTTTTT
CSARDSRRGTANTGELFF
>.|few|TRBJ2-5|TRBV5-1
TGCGCCAGCAGCTCCTTCCCGGGGCCACAAGAGACCCAGTACTTC
CASSSFPGPQETQYF
>TRBD2|few|TRBJ2-7|TRBV6-2/TRBV6-3
TGTGCCAGCAGACCCAGCGGGGGCCCCTTTGAGCAGTACTTC
CASRPSGGPFEQYF
>.|.|TRBJ2-1|TRBV6-2/TRBV6-3
TGTGCCAGCAGTTCCCGACTTAATGAGCAGTTCTTC
CASSSRLNEQFF
>TRBD2|.|TRBJ2-5|TRBV12-3/TRBV12-4
TGTGCCAGCAGTGCCGCCGGGACTAGCGGGGATGGAGAGACCCAGTACTTC
CASSAAGTSGDGETQYF
>.|many|TRBJ2-7|TRBV5-1
TGCGCCAGCAGCCGCGTTAGGACGTCCTACGAGCAGTACTTC
CASSRVRTSYEQYF
>.|.|TRBJ1-5|TRBV4-2
TGTGCCAGCAGCCGTTATAACGGGGGAAATGGACAGCCCCAGCATTTT
CASSRYNGGNGQPQHF
>TRBD1|.|TRBJ2-4|TRBV5-4
TGTGCCAGCAGCTCGGGACAGGATACACTAGCCAAAAACATTCAGTACTTC
CASSSGQDTLAKNIQYF
>TRBD2|.|TRBJ2-3|TRBV5-1
TGCGCCAGCAGCTTGCCGACAGCGGGGGGTGCAGATACGCAGTATTTT
CASSLPTAGGADTQYF
>TRBD2|few|TRBJ2-5|TRBV20-1
TGCAGTGCACGACTAGCGGGAGGTGGGGAGACCCAGTACTTC
CSARLAGGGETQYF
>.|.|TRBJ2-7|TRBV5-1
TGCGCCAGCACAGACAGTTTCAACGAGCAGTACTTC
CASTDSFNEQYF
>TRBD1|many|TRBJ1-1|TRBV11-2
TGTGCCAGCAGCTTAGAGCCAGGGGGGAACACTGAAGCTTTCTTT
CASSLEPGGNTEAFF
>TRBD2|.|TRBJ2-3|TRBV5-1
TGCGCCAGCAGCTTGGGGTCAGCGGGGGGGCCAGTTCCCCATACGCAGTATTTT
CASSLGSAGGPVPHTQYF
>.|many|TRBJ1-4|TRBV12-3/TRBV12-4
TGTGCCAGCAGTCGATCGACAACCACCCCGTTTTTT
CASSRSTTTPFF